Reported below is one TCR beta chain. A read error may account for a junction end that differs from germline. This record belongs to a study of early T cells in non-severe SARS-CoV-2 infection. TCRdb re-analysed the 5' RACE reads in MiXCR, keeping a single row per CDR3 protein. The top ten clones hold 3% of a sample with approximately 76,000 distinct CDR3 sequences, about 14% of them seen once. Germline-derived CDR1 and CDR2 are SGHRS and YFSETQ. The CDR3 loop spans 14 amino acids. This rearrangement joins TRBV5-1 to TRBJ1-4; 8 positions agree with TRBD1. The sequenced sample consisted of whole blood. The receptor comes from an adult who was a healthcare worker with PCR-confirmed SARS-CoV-2 infection or an uninfected control (not recorded which). CDR3 in DNA: TGCACCAGCAGCTTCAGGACAGGGACTGAAAAACTGTTTTTT. Residues: CTSSFRTGTEKLFF.